These T cell receptor beta chains were read from a single sample in a study of spatial heterogeneity in lung cancer. TCRdb fed the 5' RACE reads into MiXCR, producing one record per CDR3 protein. The repertoire holds around 41,000 distinct CDR3 sequences, with approximately 24% as singletons. Source: PBMCs, taken at follow-up. The receptor set was obtained from a female donor with early-stage non-small cell lung cancer. The CDR3 runs from the conserved cysteine through the conserved F or W. The order of the fields is V gene, J gene, D gene, clone size, CDR3 DNA, CDR3 protein. The D gene is left open where the match is weak. The listing skips clone size in some rows; elsewhere it reads once, few, many or a size class.

TRBV6-6,TRBJ2-3,TRBD2,-,TGTGCCAGCACCGTAAGGTCCCCTAGCGGGGGGGCAGATACGCAGTATTTT,CASTVRSPSGGADTQYF
TRBV20-1,TRBJ2-6,-,many,TGCAGTGCCCCTGACCCAATAGCCTCTGGGGCCAACGTCCTGACTTTC,CSAPDPIASGANVLTF
TRBV20-1,TRBJ2-7,-,-,TGCAGTGCCCCCTTTGGCGAGCAGTACTTC,CSAPFGEQYF
TRBV10-3,TRBJ1-1,-,few,TGTGCCATCAGTATAGGACAGACGAACACTGAAGCTTTCTTT,CAISIGQTNTEAFF
TRBV7-9,TRBJ2-3,TRBD2,many,TGTGCCAGCAGCTTCGTACTAGCGGGGGAGGCAGATACGCAGTATTTT,CASSFVLAGEADTQYF
TRBV7-6,TRBJ2-5,-,once,TGTGCCAGCAGCTTAAATTTCGGGCGAGGGCAAGAGACCCAGTACTTC,CASSLNFGRGQETQYF
TRBV11-2,TRBJ2-1,-,-,TGTGCCAGCACCGGGACTCGTTCCTACAATGAGCAGTTCTTC,CASTGTRSYNEQFF
TRBV5-1,TRBJ2-2,-,-,TGCGCCAGCAGCTTATGGCAAACGGGATCCGGGGAGCTGTTTTTT,CASSLWQTGSGELFF
TRBV7-2,TRBJ2-7,-,-,TGTGCCAGCAGCTTAGAGCTCTCCTACGAGCAGTACTTC,CASSLELSYEQYF
TRBV19,TRBJ1-5,-,-,TGTGCCAGTAGTGCCGGACAAAGCAATCAGCCCCAGCATTTT,CASSAGQSNQPQHF
TRBV12-3/TRBV12-4,TRBJ2-1,-,few,TGTGCCAGCACCCCCCGGCCGCGGGATAGCGAACACAATGAGCAGTTCTTC,CASTPRPRDSEHNEQFF
TRBV7-2,TRBJ1-3,-,-,TGTGCCAGCAGCTTAGGGGGCACAGGAAACACCATATATTTT,CASSLGGTGNTIYF
TRBV28,TRBJ2-3,-,-,TGTGCCAGCAGTTTTTATAGTAGCCGCACAGATACGCAGTATTTT,CASSFYSSRTDTQYF
TRBV27,TRBJ2-1,TRBD2,-,TGTGCCAGCAGTTTACTAGCGGGAGTATATGACAATGAGCAGTTCTTC,CASSLLAGVYDNEQFF
TRBV29-1,TRBJ2-3,TRBD2,few,TGCAGCGTCGAGCCGAGACTAGCGGACACAGATACGCAGTATTTT,CSVEPRLADTDTQYF
TRBV29-1,TRBJ1-1,-,-,TGCAGCGTTCATTCCCCAGGGGCTACCACTGAAGCTTTCTTT,CSVHSPGATTEAFF
TRBV5-8,TRBJ1-4,-,many,TGTGCCAGCAGCTTGGAGGGGAATGAAAAACTGTTTTTT,CASSLEGNEKLFF
TRBV29-1,TRBJ2-2,-,few,TGCAGCGTTACCTCCACCGGGGAGCTGTTTTTT,CSVTSTGELFF
TRBV7-8,TRBJ1-2,TRBD1,-,TGTGCCAGCAGCCCCCGCCGGGACAGGGCACCCGGCTACACCTTC,CASSPRRDRAPGYTF
TRBV10-3,TRBJ1-6,-,many,TGTGCCATCGGTGTAAGCTCCTATAATTCACCCCTCCACTTT,CAIGVSSYNSPLHF
TRBV20-1,TRBJ2-1,-,-,TGCAGTGCTAGAGATTTAGAACATGAGTACCCCTACAATGAGCAGTTCTTC,CSARDLEHEYPYNEQFF
TRBV19,TRBJ1-2,-,few,TGTGCCAGTAGTATTTCGAACTATGGCTACACCTTC,CASSISNYGYTF
TRBV5-1,TRBJ1-1,TRBD1,-,TGCGCCAGCAGCCCCCTGGGACAGGGGGCGGCAGCTTTCTTT,CASSPLGQGAAAFF
TRBV20-1,TRBJ1-1,-,few,TGCAGTGCTAGAGATCGGTTTAAACACACTGAAGCTTTCTTT,CSARDRFKHTEAFF
TRBV7-9,TRBJ2-1,-,-,TGTGCCAGCAGCTTAATAACTACTACTAACGGGTTCTTC,CASSLITTTNGFF
TRBV7-9,TRBJ1-5,-,few,TGTGCCAGCAGCCCCCCCGGGACCGAGCGGCAGCCCCAGCATTTT,CASSPPGTERQPQHF
TRBV6-5,TRBJ1-6,-,many,TGTGCCAGCAGTTACGGCTCTAATTCACCCCTCCACTTT,CASSYGSNSPLHF
TRBV9,TRBJ2-1,-,-,TGTGCCAGCAGCTACACTAGCGAGCAGTTCTTC,CASSYTSEQFF
TRBV9,TRBJ1-2,-,-,TGTGCCAGCAGGAGGGCCCAGGGCGGCACAGAAGGCTACACCTTC,CASRRAQGGTEGYTF
TRBV7-9,TRBJ2-2,-,few,TGTGCCAGCAGCCTGGTCCGGGCGAACACCGGGGAGCTGTTTTTT,CASSLVRANTGELFF
TRBV11-2,TRBJ2-2,-,many,TGTGCCAGCAGCTTATTGCTGAACACCGGGGAGCTGTTTTTT,CASSLLLNTGELFF
TRBV20-1,TRBJ2-3,-,many,TGCAGTGCTCCGGGCCACAGCACAGATACGCAGTATTTT,CSAPGHSTDTQYF
TRBV9,TRBJ2-2,-,many,TGTGCCAGCAGCGTCAACTTGGGCACCGGGGAGCTGTTTTTT,CASSVNLGTGELFF
TRBV20-1,TRBJ1-5,-,-,TGCAGTGCGTTGGACGGCAGAAAGGCCCAGCATTTT,CSALDGRKAQHF
TRBV30,TRBJ2-2,TRBD1,-,TGTGCCTGGAGCGTACAGGGGCCCACCGGGGAGCTGTTTTTT,CAWSVQGPTGELFF
TRBV27,TRBJ2-6,-,many,TGTGCCGTCGGGAAGGCCGGTAATTCGGCTGGGGCCAACGTCCTGACTTTC,CAVGKAGNSAGANVLTF
TRBV12-3/TRBV12-4,TRBJ1-2,TRBD1,few,TGTGCCAGCGCCCTACAGGGGGTGAAGGGCTACACCTTC,CASALQGVKGYTF